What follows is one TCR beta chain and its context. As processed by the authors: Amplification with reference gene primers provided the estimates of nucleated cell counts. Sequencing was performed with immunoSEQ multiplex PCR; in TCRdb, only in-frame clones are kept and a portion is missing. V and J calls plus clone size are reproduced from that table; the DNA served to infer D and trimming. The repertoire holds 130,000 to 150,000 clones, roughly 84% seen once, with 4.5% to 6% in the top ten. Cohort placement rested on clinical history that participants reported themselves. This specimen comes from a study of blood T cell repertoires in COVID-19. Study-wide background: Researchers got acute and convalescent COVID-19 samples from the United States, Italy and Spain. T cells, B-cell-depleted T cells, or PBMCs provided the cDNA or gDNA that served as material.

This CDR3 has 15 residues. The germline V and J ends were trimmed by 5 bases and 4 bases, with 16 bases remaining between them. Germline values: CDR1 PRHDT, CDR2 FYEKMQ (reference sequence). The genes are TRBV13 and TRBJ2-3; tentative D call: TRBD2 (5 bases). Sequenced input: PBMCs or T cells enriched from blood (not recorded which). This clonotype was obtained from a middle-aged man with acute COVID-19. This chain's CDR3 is CASSPGFADSDTQYF. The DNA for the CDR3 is TGTGCCAGCAGCCCGGGATTTGCCGATTCAGATACGCAGTATTTT.